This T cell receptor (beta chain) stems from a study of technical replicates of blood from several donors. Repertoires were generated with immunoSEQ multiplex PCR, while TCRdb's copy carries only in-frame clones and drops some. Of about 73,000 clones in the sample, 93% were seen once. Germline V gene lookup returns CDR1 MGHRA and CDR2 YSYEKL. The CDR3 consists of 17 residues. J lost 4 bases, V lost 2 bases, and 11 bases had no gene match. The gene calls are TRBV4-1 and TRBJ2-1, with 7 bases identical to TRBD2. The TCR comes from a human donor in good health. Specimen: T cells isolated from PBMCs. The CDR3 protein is CASSQTSDRLYYNEQFF. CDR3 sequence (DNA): TGCGCCAGCAGCCAAACTAGCGACCGACTATATTACAATGAGCAGTTCTTC.